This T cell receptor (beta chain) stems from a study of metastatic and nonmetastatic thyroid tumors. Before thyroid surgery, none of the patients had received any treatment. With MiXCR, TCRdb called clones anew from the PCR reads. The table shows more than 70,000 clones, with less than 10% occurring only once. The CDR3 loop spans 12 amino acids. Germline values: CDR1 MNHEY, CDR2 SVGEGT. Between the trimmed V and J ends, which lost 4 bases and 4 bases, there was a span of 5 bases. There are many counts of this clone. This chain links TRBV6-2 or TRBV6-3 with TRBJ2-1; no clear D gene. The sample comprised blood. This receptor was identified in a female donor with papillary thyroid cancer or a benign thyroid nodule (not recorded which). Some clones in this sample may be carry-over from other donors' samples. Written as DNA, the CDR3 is TGTGCCAGCAGTTCTAATTACAATGAGCAGTTCTTC. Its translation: CASSSNYNEQFF.